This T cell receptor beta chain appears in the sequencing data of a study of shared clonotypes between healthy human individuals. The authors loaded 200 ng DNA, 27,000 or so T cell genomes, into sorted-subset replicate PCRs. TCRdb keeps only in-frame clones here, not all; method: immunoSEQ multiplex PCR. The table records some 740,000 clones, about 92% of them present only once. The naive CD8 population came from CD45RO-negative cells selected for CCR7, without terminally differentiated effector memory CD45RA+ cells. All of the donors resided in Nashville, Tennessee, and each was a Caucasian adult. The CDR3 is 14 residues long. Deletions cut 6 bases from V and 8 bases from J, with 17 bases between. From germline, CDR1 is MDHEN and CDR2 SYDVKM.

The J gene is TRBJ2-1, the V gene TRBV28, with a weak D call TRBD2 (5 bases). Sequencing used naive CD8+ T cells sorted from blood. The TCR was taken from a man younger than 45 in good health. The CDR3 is CASSIRGYGDEQFF. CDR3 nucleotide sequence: TGTGCCAGCAGCATTAGAGGGTATGGGGATGAGCAGTTCTTC.